Sequencing of this T cell receptor beta chain was carried out in a study of shared clonotypes between healthy human individuals. Overall study findings and caveats: Specimens sampled were limited to blood, with tissue repertoires likely differing.

V lost 5 bases and J 4 bases, leaving 12 bases between the germline ends. Germline V gives CDR1 MNHEY, CDR2 SMNVEV (reference sequence). The CDR3 contains 14 residues. Adults of Caucasian background living in Nashville, Tennessee made up all donors. The investigators split CD4+ cells into a CD45RA+ naive subset and a CD45RA-negative memory subset. As for this clone: The antigen remains unidentified. At the DNA level, this CDR3 is encoded by other sequences in the same sample as well.

At deep level, the assay was performed. Sequenced by immunoSEQ multiplex PCR; TCRdb stores in-frame clones only, minus some. This sample has 800,000 to 1,200,000 clones, with 78% found just once. Sequenced input: memory CD4+ T cells from PBMCs. Subset noted: CD45RA-negative fraction. This receptor was identified in a young man in good health. Some clones in this sample may be carry-over from other donors' samples. The chain is built from TRBV27 and TRBJ1-5; no definite D call. The CDR3 region is CASSPQGRNQPQHF. CDR3 bases: TGTGCCAGCAGTCCCCAAGGCAGGAATCAGCCCCAGCATTTT.